Listed below are T cell receptor beta chains from one sample, sequenced in a study of cytomegalovirus exposure and HLA in healthy donors. This table comes from immunoSEQ multiplex PCR, and its TCRdb copy is limited to in-frame clones, with some not included. The table has about 93,000 clones, about 66% seen once. Sequenced material: PBMCs. All receptors derive from a boy between 10 and 17 years old in good health and CMV-seropositive. Both conserved end residues are part of each CDR3. Each record gives: J gene, clone size, CDR3 length, D gene, V gene, CDR3 protein, CDR3 DNA. The D gene is left open where the match is weak. Size is stated for part of the rows, as once, few or many counts, or as a class when the clone is expanded.

>TRBJ2-7|once|15|TRBD1|TRBV29-1
CSVEDETGAGYEQYF
TGCAGCGTTGAAGACGAGACAGGGGCAGGTTACGAGCAGTACTTC
>TRBJ1-5|NA|17|TRBD1|TRBV2
CASSAGTGLLSNQPQHF
TGTGCCAGCAGCGCCGGGACAGGGCTTTTAAGCAATCAGCCCCAGCATTTT
>TRBJ2-2|few|15|TRBD2|TRBV19
CASSLAGVGTGELFF
TGTGCCAGCTCCTTGGCGGGAGTGGGCACCGGGGAGCTGTTTTTT
>TRBJ2-5|NA|15|NA|TRBV5-6
CASRRQFSRKETQYF
TGTGCCAGCAGAAGACAGTTCTCCAGAAAAGAGACCCAGTACTTC
>TRBJ1-4|NA|12|NA|TRBV29-1
CSVPGGNEKLFF
TGCAGCGTTCCCGGGGGGAATGAAAAACTGTTTTTT
>TRBJ1-1|NA|12|TRBD1|TRBV4-3
CASSQGRGQAFF
TGCGCCAGCAGCCAAGGCAGGGGGCAGGCTTTCTTT
>TRBJ1-1|NA|14|NA|TRBV9
CASTLTSGNTEAFF
TGTGCCAGCACGCTGACCTCAGGGAACACTGAAGCTTTCTTT
>TRBJ2-7|NA|14|TRBD2|TRBV6-5
CASSPGLAGAEQYF
TGTGCCAGCAGTCCGGGACTAGCGGGAGCCGAGCAGTACTTC
>TRBJ1-2|NA|14|TRBD1|TRBV5-4
CASSSIQGATDETF
TGTGCCAGCAGCTCTATTCAGGGGGCGACGGATGAAACCTTC
>TRBJ2-1|NA|15|NA|TRBV30
CAWRSDTGSYNEQFF
TGTGCCTGGAGGTCAGACACAGGCTCCTACAATGAGCAGTTCTTC
>TRBJ1-3|few|14|NA|TRBV15
CATSTIGGGNTIYF
TGTGCCACCAGCACAATCGGAGGGGGAAACACCATATATTTT
>TRBJ1-3|NA|15|NA|TRBV7-8
CASSLLGSGGGSIYF
TGTGCCAGCAGCTTGTTGGGGTCGGGGGGTGGCTCCATATATTTT
>TRBJ2-7|NA|14|TRBD1|TRBV2
CASSLGQGTGEQYF
TGTGCCAGCAGCCTGGGACAGGGGACGGGCGAGCAGTACTTC
>TRBJ1-2|NA|15|TRBD1|TRBV5-5
CASSPVQGWVFGYTF
TGTGCCAGCAGCCCGGTACAGGGGTGGGTATTCGGCTACACCTTC